The present T cell receptor beta chain was sequenced within a study of Graves' ophthalmopathy and Graves' hyperthyroidism (dated by TCRdb to the late 2010s). Study-wide context: Peripheral blood samples were taken at the time of initial diagnosis, before any treatment was given. In a handful of hyperthyroidism patients, the T-cell repertoire of thyroid tissue was compared with the T-cell repertoire of blood. Following sampling, methimazole starting at 30 mg daily was administered to hyperthyroidism patients, and high-dose intravenous methylprednisolone was administered to ophthalmopathy patients. To explore V-J signatures that distinguish ophthalmopathy from hyperthyroidism, a discovery set of about a hundred patients was enrolled, made up of under 50 with ophthalmopathy and around 60 with stable hyperthyroidism. For independent validation, a separate cohort was made up of approximately 19 hyperthyroidism patients plus 17 patients who later progressed from hyperthyroidism to ophthalmopathy. In total, approximately 130 blood samples were TCR-sequenced: fewer than 50 ophthalmopathy, around 75 hyperthyroidism and around 17 hyperthyroidism-to-ophthalmopathy patients. TCR beta repertoire signatures were used to distinguish Graves' ophthalmopathy from Graves' hyperthyroidism and to predict progression to ophthalmopathy. Overall results and qualifications from the work: Most expanded thyroid clonotypes with frequency above 0.001 were also detected in blood, suggesting blood repertoires may reflect the thyroid immune response. Ophthalmopathy was separated from stable hyperthyroidism by the 13-signature model with about 85% sensitivity and roughly 82% specificity in cross-validation and with 80%/75% in the test set. In validation, the model predicted ophthalmopathy progression with 70.59% sensitivity and 72.22% specificity; 12 predicted patients were CT-confirmed with GO in a median of approximately 6.2 months. No statistical method was used to predetermine the sample size, and group allocation was not hidden from the investigators.

This clonotype appeared many times. Its antigen is unknown. No per-base quality is available; no much larger clone lies one base away. Ophthalmopathy patients were characterized by moderately to severely active disease, a Clinical Activity Score of at least 3, a NOSPECS grade of at least 4, and a disease duration under 3 months. Patients with other autoimmune diseases, uncontrolled infections, pregnancy or lactation were excluded. Diagnosis relied on clinical symptoms, serum thyroxine, TRAb, thyroid ultrasound and orbital computed tomography. Ficoll-Paque density gradient centrifugation was used to isolate PBMCs from around 10 ml of fresh peripheral blood. Total RNA was extracted with Trizol reagent and quality-checked on an Agilent 2100 Bioanalyzer. The germline V gene (reference sequence) yields MNHNY for CDR1 and SVGAGI for CDR2. The CDR3 starts with the cysteine, ends with the phenylalanine, and has 13 residues. Kept here is only the CDR3 DNA, which spans 39 bases and is read in frame from base 1. V lost 9 bases and J lost 4 bases; the stretch between them is 15 bases long.

TCR beta CDR3 regions were amplified from RNA transcripts for repertoire sequencing. HTBI primers and the Qiagen OneStep RT-PCR kit were used in a first-round RT-PCR, which was followed by a second-round multiplex PCR, size selection and purification. The libraries underwent paired-end sequencing with 100 bp reads on an Illumina HiSeq2000. Concerning the study's data processing: SOAPnuke was used to process the reads, removing any read that contained adapters or uncalled bases, had a mean Phred below 15, or lacked an exact match to the constant primer or identifier. High-quality paired reads were merged with COPE v1.2.5. Unique nucleotide sequences were defined as clonotypes and aligned to IMGT TRB V, D and J references using MiTCR v1.1. Analysis was restricted to V-J combinations with a frequency above 0.0001, which covered 99% to 99.2% of repertoires. A TCR clonal expansion and chaos score per V-J combination was defined as the ratio of F50 clonal expansion to chaos observed in the TCRdist matrix. Features were reduced by Welch's t-statistics and random forest to approximately 12 V-J combinations, which fed a naive Bayes classifier. The similarity between thyroid and blood repertoires was quantified using the Morisita-Horn index. TCRdb reprocessing: public reads trimmed at Q25 with fastp, clones called with MiXCR, in-frame beta chains kept. Entries are consolidated by CDR3 protein sequence, retaining the most common genes and DNA. These V and J calls originate from TCRdb's pipeline instead of the authors' own analysis. The sample table contains 600,000 to 700,000 distinct CDR3 sequences; only one count was recorded for under 50% of them. The ten largest account for 3% to 4% of the sample.

The V gene is TRBV6-6 and the J gene is TRBJ1-2; D gene: possibly TRBD1, on 5 matching bases. Material for sequencing was peripheral blood. The TCR was taken from an adult man with Graves' ophthalmopathy. The CDR3 protein is CASWGEGGYGYTF. Here is the DNA: TGTGCCAGTTGGGGGGAGGGAGGCTATGGCTACACCTTC.